These 22 T cell receptor beta chains were all obtained from the same sample, sequenced in a study of OX40 agonist ivuxolimab in advanced cancers. The method behind the library was the immunoSEQ multiplex PCR assay. The immuneACCESS repertoire file appears here via TCRdb, limited to in-frame rearrangements. These files lack a portion of the clones; in checked studies, under half of the deficit traces to unresolved V genes, and the cause of the others is not known. This sample gives around 67,000 clones in total; roughly 80% of them show up just once. The ten largest account for about 1.2% of the sample. The sample in question was CD4+ or CD8+ T cells sorted from blood, obtained in a trial of the OX40 agonist ivuxolimab. The receptor source for this set is an adult with an advanced solid tumor such as melanoma, head and neck, liver or kidney cancer.

V is TRBV29-1 and J is TRBJ2-5; 8 bases agree with TRBD2. Germline-derived CDR1 and CDR2 are SQVTM and ANQGSEA. CDR3 length equals 14 residues. Trimming took 3 bases from V and 5 from J; bases not matched to a gene: 8. The CDR3 is CSVDRAGGGETQYF. The CDR3 nucleotides read TGCAGCGTTGACAGGGCGGGGGGCGGTGAGACCCAGTACTTC.

This chain links TRBV20-1 with TRBJ2-5, with D maybe TRBD1 (5 bases). Trimming left V 5 bases short and J 4 bases short, with 8 bases between. In germline, CDR1 is DFQATT, CDR2 SNEGSKA (reference sequence). This CDR3 has 11 residues. The CDR3 coding sequence is TGCAGTGCTGGCAGGGCAGAGACCCAGTACTTC. It is translated as CSAGRAETQYF.

The chain carries TRBV9 and TRBJ2-5, with D possibly being TRBD2 (7 bases). The V end lost 8 bases, the J end lost 5 bases, and 16 bases lay between the germline ends. Germline V CDR1 and CDR2: SGDLS, YYNGEE. The CDR3 is 13 residues long. The CDR3 bases are TGTGCCAGTTCGGGGGGCCATGGGGAGACCCAGTACTTC. This codes for CASSGGHGETQYF.

V usage is TRBV5-1 and J usage is TRBJ2-3, with 8 bases aligning to TRBD2. There are 14 residues in the CDR3. V trimming: 3 bases; J trimming: 6 bases; junction bases outside the gene matches: 6. Germline-derived CDR1 and CDR2 are SGHRS and YFSETQ. CDR3 amino acids: CASSSGTSVDTQYF. The CDR3 DNA sequence: TGCGCCAGCAGCTCCGGGACTAGTGTGGATACGCAGTATTTT.

The V call is TRBV7-2, the J call TRBJ1-2, with a weak D call TRBD1 (6 bases). CDR3 size: 14 residues. Germline lookup yields CDR1 SGHTA and CDR2 FQGNSA. V was shortened by 2 bases and J by 4 bases, with 11 bases between the two germline ends. The CDR3 DNA sequence: TGTGCCAGCAGCTTACTACAGGGAGGCTATGGCTACACCTTC. Translated: CASSLLQGGYGYTF.

The gene calls are TRBV2 and TRBJ1-1; D remains unclear. Germline CDR1 SNHLY, CDR2 FYNNEI. The V end was cut by 1 base, the J end by 2 bases, with 20 bases between. This CDR3 spans 18 amino acids. This chain's CDR3 is CASSEVYQALRVNTEAFF. The CDR3 DNA sequence: TGTGCCAGCAGTGAAGTTTACCAGGCCCTACGTGTAAACACTGAAGCTTTCTTT.

This clone was picked up one time. V is TRBV6-1 and J is TRBJ1-2, with D maybe TRBD1 (5 bases). The CDR3 sequence is 14 residues long. Germline V CDR1 and CDR2: MNHNS, SASEGT. In nucleotides, the CDR3 is TGTGTCACAGCAGGGATTACGTTTAACTATGGCTACACCTTC. Translated: CVTAGITFNYGYTF.

The CDR3 spells CASSTTGGNQPQHF. The CDR3 nucleotides are TGTGCCAGTAGTACGACAGGGGGCAATCAGCCCCAGCATTTT. V and J are TRBV19 and TRBJ1-5; 8 bases are a match to TRBD1. Trimming removed 4 bases from V and 2 bases from J; junction bases left unmatched: 1. CDR3 length: 14 residues. The V gene's germline CDR1 is LNHDA and CDR2 SQIVND (reference sequence).

The chain has TRBV9 and TRBJ2-3; D not certain. The germline CDR1 and CDR2 sequences are SGDLS and YYNGEE. V was cut by 2 bases and J by 1 base, with 8 bases left in between. CDR3 length: 14 amino acids. CDR3 in amino acids: CASSVDGGTDTQYF. CDR3 bases: TGTGCCAGCAGCGTTGATGGAGGCACAGATACGCAGTATTTT. Full variable domain (rest looked up from reference TRBV9 and TRBJ2-3): DSGVTQTPKHLITATGQRVTLRCSPRSGDLSVYWYQQSLDQGLQFLIQYYNGEERAKGNILERFSAQQFPDLHSELNLSSLELGDSALYFCASSVDGGTDTQYFGPGTRLTVL.

The chain recombines TRBV7-9 with TRBJ2-2; 7 bases are a match to TRBD1. Germline V gene sequence: CDR1 SEHNR, CDR2 FQNEAQ (reference sequence). This CDR3 spans 14 amino acids. V shed 9 bases and J 5 bases; nucleotides not matched to a gene: 9. The chain's CDR3 is CASKEGARTGELFF. The DNA of the CDR3 is TGTGCCAGTAAAGAGGGGGCGCGGACCGGGGAGCTGTTTTTT.

This rearrangement joins TRBV5-6 to TRBJ2-7; 8 nucleotides agree with TRBD2. Per the germline V gene, CDR1 is SGHDT and CDR2 is YYEEEE. The J segment lost 4 bases and the V segment lost 0 bases, leaving 9 bases of the junction unmatched. The CDR3 is 16 amino acids. CDR3 nucleotide sequence: TGTGCCAGCAGCTTGGTCGGCGGGGGGCGCCTATACGAGCAGTACTTC. Amino acid sequence: CASSLVGGGRLYEQYF.

This sequence joins TRBV19 and TRBJ2-1, with 7 bases matching TRBD2. The junction had 6 bases not matched to a gene; V was cut back by 0 bases and J by 4 bases. In germline, CDR1 is LNHDA, CDR2 SQIVND (reference sequence). The CDR3 is 16 residues long. The CDR3 DNA sequence: TGTGCCAGTAGTATAGATTCCAGCGGGGTGTACAATGAGCAGTTCTTC. This codes for CASSIDSSGVYNEQFF.

This chain connects TRBV6-1 to TRBJ1-2; D not resolved. Germline V gene sequence: CDR1 MNHNS, CDR2 SASEGT. The V gene lost 4 bases and the J gene lost 2 bases, with 8 bases spanning the gap. The length of the CDR3 is 13 residues. CDR3 region: CASSVAGNYGYTF. The CDR3 DNA is TGTGCCAGCAGTGTGGCAGGAAACTATGGCTACACCTTC.

In regard to this clone: At the DNA level, this CDR3 is encoded by other sequences in the same sample as well. J is TRBJ1-6 and V is TRBV5-1; TRBD1 agrees at 11 bases. The CDR3 totals 15 residues. Germline V gives CDR1 SGHRS, CDR2 YFSETQ. V lost 2 bases, J lost 9 bases, and 4 bases stayed unmatched. The CDR3 DNA sequence: TGCGCCAGCAGCTTAAAAGGACAGGGGGCTTCACCCCTCCACTTT. This sequence encodes CASSLKGQGASPLHF.

The J gene is TRBJ1-5, the V gene TRBV19; 7 bases map to TRBD1. Trimming cost V 0 bases and J 8 bases; bases outside gene matches: 7. The CDR3 sequence is 15 residues long. Germline CDR1 is LNHDA and CDR2 is SQIVND (reference sequence). The CDR3 DNA reads as TGTGCCAGTAGTATAGACCCAGGGGGTCTGAAGCCCCAGCATTTT. Protein product: CASSIDPGGLKPQHF. Combining the CDR3 with reference TRBV19 and TRBJ1-5 gives the whole variable domain DGGITQSPKYLFRKEGQNVTLSCEQNLNHDAMYWYRQDPGQGLRLIYYSQIVNDFQKGDIAEGYSVSREKKESFPLTVTSAQKNPTAFYLCASSIDPGGLKPQHFGDGTRLSIL.

The V call is TRBV29-1, the J call TRBJ2-5; 11 bases map to TRBD2. V lost 6 bases, J lost 5 bases, and 8 bases stayed unmatched. Germline V gene data show CDR1 as SQVTM and CDR2 as ANQGSEA. This CDR3 contains 14 residues. The CDR3 protein is CSVGSGGAGETQYF. The CDR3 DNA sequence: TGCAGCGTCGGTAGCGGGGGGGCTGGCGAGACCCAGTACTTC.

J is TRBJ2-2 and V is TRBV6-5; D not resolved. CDR1 and CDR2 from the germline V gene are MNHEY and SVGAGI. CDR3 length: 12 residues. V lost 6 bases and J lost 4, with 6 bases in between. The CDR3 protein is CASRKVTGELFF. The DNA for the CDR3 is TGTGCCAGCAGGAAAGTCACCGGGGAGCTGTTTTTT.

This clone appeared a few times. The chain carries TRBV29-1 and TRBJ2-2; tentative D call: TRBD1 (6 bases). CDR3 length equals 15 residues. Between the trimmed V and J ends, which lost 1 base and 6 bases, there was a span of 15 bases. In germline, CDR1 is SQVTM, CDR2 ANQGSEA. CDR3 residues: CSVEVGARGAGELFF. The CDR3 coding sequence is TGCAGCGTTGAAGTTGGAGCCAGGGGAGCCGGGGAGCTGTTTTTT.

This clone was counted a single time. An end of the junction does not agree with germline; a read error may underlie this. The rearrangement uses TRBV7-7 and TRBJ2-5; tentative D call: TRBD1 (6 bases). There are 15 residues in the CDR3. Germline V gene data show CDR1 as SSHAT and CDR2 as FNYEAQ (reference sequence). The CDR3 sequence: CASSLTQGSRETQYF. The CDR3 nucleotides read TGTGCTAGCAGCCTCACACAGGGCTCTCGAGAGACCCAGTACTTC.

This clone was counted once. V is TRBV7-9 and J is TRBJ2-3, with D tentatively TRBD1 or TRBD2 (7 bases each). The CDR3 is made up of 14 amino acids. Germline values: CDR1 SEHNR, CDR2 FQNEAQ (reference sequence). Between the trimmed V and J ends, which lost 4 bases and 4 bases, there was a span of 12 bases. CDR3 sequence (DNA): TGTGCCAGCAGCTCCAGGGGGGGAGCAGATACGCAGTATTTT. It codes for CASSSRGGADTQYF.

This clone was detected once. The rearrangement uses TRBV15 and TRBJ2-3; no reliable D call. Germline-derived CDR1 and CDR2 are LNHNV and YYDKDF (reference sequence). The CDR3 loop spans 12 amino acids. V was clipped by 9 bases and J by 6 bases, with 13 bases between them. CDR3: CATKNQGDTQYF. CDR3 in DNA: TGTGCCACAAAAAACCAAGGGGATACGCAGTATTTT.

This rearrangement joins TRBV10-1 to TRBJ2-3; tentative D call: TRBD2 (5 bases). Germline V gene data show CDR1 as WNHNN and CDR2 as SYGVQD (reference sequence). The CDR3 has 16 amino acids. V shed 2 bases and J shed 6 bases, with 18 bases lying between them. The CDR3 DNA reads TGCGCCAGCAGTGAGACGGCGGGCCGGCCATGGGATACGCAGTATTTT. It yields the protein CASSETAGRPWDTQYF.